The 32 T cell receptor beta chains in this list originate from one sample, sequenced in a study of shared clonotypes between healthy human individuals. Sequenced by immunoSEQ multiplex PCR; TCRdb stores in-frame clones only, minus some. The table includes about 1 million clones, about 75% detected once. The sample taken for sequencing was memory CD4+ T cells sorted from blood. Stated subset: CD45RA-negative fraction. These receptors were obtained from a young man in good health.

The chain recombines TRBV7-2 with TRBJ2-3; 12 bases fit TRBD2. The CDR3 loop spans 16 amino acids. Losses at the gene ends were 5 bases for V and 5 bases for J; bases not matched to a gene: 8. Per germline, CDR1 SGHTA and CDR2 FQGNSA. The CDR3 is CASSVSSGGAEDTQYF. The CDR3 nucleotides are TGTGCCAGCAGCGTTTCTAGCGGGGGGGCTGAAGATACGCAGTATTTT. The full variable domain, its missing parts supplied by reference TRBV7-2 and TRBJ2-3, is GAGVSQSPSNKVTEKGKDVELRCDPISGHTALYWYRQSLGQGLEFLIYFQGNSAPDKSGLPSDRFSAERTGGSVSTLTIQRTQQEDSAVYLCASSVSSGGAEDTQYFGPGTRLTVL.

This chain connects TRBV6-1 to TRBJ2-7, with D perhaps matching TRBD1 or TRBD2 (5 bases each). The CDR3 has 14 amino acids. Trimming removed 6 bases from V and 0 bases from J, with 12 bases in between. Germline V lookup: CDR1 MNHNS, CDR2 SASEGT. CDR3 DNA: TGTGCCAGCAGGCCGGCAGGGAGCTCCTACGAGCAGTACTTC. It is translated as CASRPAGSSYEQYF.

This clone was counted many times. The chain combines TRBV5-1 with TRBJ1-1; 10 bases fit TRBD1. V gave up 5 bases and J gave up 8 bases; unmatched junction bases: 9. This CDR3 spans 14 amino acids. Germline lookup yields CDR1 SGHRS and CDR2 YFSETQ. CDR3: CASSGGQGRTEAFF. The CDR3 nucleotides are TGCGCCAGCAGTGGGGGACAGGGGCGGACCGAAGCTTTCTTT.

The chain carries TRBV28 and TRBJ1-2, with D possibly being TRBD1 (6 bases). The CDR3 consists of 17 residues. Trimming took 5 bases from V and 2 from J, leaving 21 bases between them. Germline V CDR1 and CDR2: MDHEN, SYDVKM. The CDR3, as DNA: TGTGCCAGCAGTCCACCCATGGGAGCTACAGGGAACTATGGCTACACCTTC. Residues: CASSPPMGATGNYGYTF.

The gene calls are TRBV18 and TRBJ1-2; a possible D gene is TRBD1 (6 bases). The germline V gene encodes CDR1 KGHSH and CDR2 LQKENI. The CDR3 is made up of 17 amino acids. V was clipped by 5 bases and J by 0 bases, with 19 bases between them. The DNA of the CDR3 is TGTGCCAGCTCAGTCACCCTGGGGGCCCGAGCTAACTATGGCTACACCTTC. This gives the protein CASSVTLGARANYGYTF.

The chain recombines TRBV19 with TRBJ1-2, with TRBD1 identical over 7 bases. Germline V CDR1 and CDR2: LNHDA, SQIVND (reference sequence). Germline trimming cut 7 bases from V and 7 bases from J; bases unmatched to any gene: 9. The CDR3 consists of 13 residues. The CDR3 nucleotides read TGTGCCAGTACCGTACCAGGGGGTCGTGGCTACACCTTC. Protein: CASTVPGGRGYTF.

The chain uses TRBV5-1 and TRBJ2-5; D is possibly TRBD2 (6 bases). Per the germline V gene, CDR1 is SGHRS and CDR2 is YFSETQ. The V gene lost 4 bases and the J gene lost 2 bases, with 21 bases spanning the gap. This CDR3 is built from 17 residues. The CDR3 DNA reads as TGCGCCAGCAGCCCGGGGGTTCGGGTGGATGCACAAGAGACCCAGTACTTC. Translation gives CASSPGVRVDAQETQYF.

This sequence joins TRBV6-1 and TRBJ2-7, with D maybe TRBD1 (6 bases). CDR3 length: 13 residues. The V and J ends lost 11 bases and 1 base respectively, with 15 bases between them. CDR1 and CDR2 from the germline V gene are MNHNS and SASEGT. In DNA, the CDR3 is TGTGCCGCGGAAGGACAGCTATCCTACGAGCAGTACTTC. Translated: CAAEGQLSYEQYF.

This clone occurred a few times. The genes are TRBV9 and TRBJ2-7, with a possible D match to TRBD1 (6 bases). The CDR3 runs to 15 residues. The germline V and J ends were trimmed by 0 bases and 1 base, with 11 bases remaining between them. From germline, CDR1 is SGDLS and CDR2 YYNGEE. The CDR3 loop reads CASSVAPGVSYEQYF. CDR3 nucleotide sequence: TGTGCCAGCAGCGTAGCCCCAGGGGTTTCCTACGAGCAGTACTTC.

The V call is TRBV2, the J call TRBJ2-7, with a weak D call TRBD2 (5 bases). The germline V and J ends were trimmed by 4 bases and 2 bases, with 12 bases remaining between them. The CDR3 is made up of 14 amino acids. Germline-derived CDR1 and CDR2 are SNHLY and FYNNEI. The CDR3 loop reads CASSVRPRAYEQYF. As DNA, the CDR3 is TGTGCCAGCAGTGTACGACCGAGGGCCTACGAGCAGTACTTC.

In nucleotides, the CDR3 is TGTGCCAGCAGCACGGTGGACGGGAAGGGGTATTTCTTT. Translation: CASSTVDGKGYFF. The chain links TRBV28 to TRBJ1-1; weak D call: TRBD1 (5 bases). V was cut by 6 bases and J by 13 bases, with 21 bases left in between. The germline CDR1 and CDR2 sequences are MDHEN and SYDVKM. The CDR3 is made up of 13 amino acids. Combining the CDR3 with reference TRBV28 and TRBJ1-1 gives the whole variable domain DVKVTQSSRYLVKRTGEKVFLECVQDMDHENMFWYRQDPGLGLRLIYFSYDVKMKEKGDIPEGYSVSREKKERFSLILESASTNQTSMYLCASSTVDGKGYFFGQGTRLTVV.

The chain is built from TRBV7-3 and TRBJ2-4, with 7 bases matching TRBD2. The germline CDR1 and CDR2 sequences are SGHTA and FQGTGA. V gave up 4 bases and J gave up 5 bases; unmatched junction bases: 8. The CDR3 extends over 15 amino acids. The DNA for the CDR3 is TGTGCCAGCAGCTCCACGGGGGGTAACCAAAACATTCAGTACTTC. Translation: CASSSTGGNQNIQYF.

The rearrangement links TRBV28 to TRBJ1-5; weak D call: TRBD1 (5 bases). The CDR3 extends over 14 amino acids. CDR1 is MDHEN, CDR2 SYDVKM, per germline. V was trimmed by 6 bases and J by 5 bases, leaving 14 bases between them. This CDR3 reads CASRPGLPYQPQHF. The CDR3 DNA is TGTGCCAGCAGACCAGGGTTACCCTATCAGCCCCAGCATTTT.

This chain uses TRBV2 with TRBJ2-3; D is possibly TRBD2 (5 bases). Germline V gene lookup returns CDR1 SNHLY and CDR2 FYNNEI. The CDR3 totals 16 residues. The V end lost 7 bases, the J end lost 2 bases, and 19 bases lay between the germline ends. The CDR3 DNA is TGTGCCAGCAATGTGGGCGGACTTCTTTCCACAGATACGCAGTATTTT. Translated: CASNVGGLLSTDTQYF.

This clone was observed once. Relative to the germline gene, one junction end is altered; a read error may explain this. The rearrangement links TRBV2 to TRBJ1-2, with D possibly matching TRBD1 (5 bases). The V gene's germline CDR1 is SNHLY and CDR2 FYNNEI. This CDR3 is built from 13 residues. CDR3 DNA sequence: TGTGCCAGCAGTGAATCGACAGTAGCTAAAGACGCCTTC. Protein product: CASSESTVAKDAF.

This clone was detected a few times. The V call is TRBV18, the J call TRBJ1-1; tentative D call: TRBD1 (6 bases). The CDR3 has 16 amino acids. Per germline, CDR1 KGHSH and CDR2 LQKENI. Trimming pared 2 bases from V and 4 bases from J, leaving 17 bases between. CDR3 protein: CASSPKGQSVPTEAFF. CDR3 sequence (DNA): TGTGCCAGCTCACCAAAAGGACAGTCCGTGCCCACTGAAGCTTTCTTT.

The chain recombines TRBV19 with TRBJ2-5; 7 bases map to TRBD1. V lost 7 bases, J lost 11 bases, and 10 bases stayed unmatched. The CDR3 has 12 residues. Germline V lookup: CDR1 LNHDA, CDR2 SQIVND (reference sequence). The CDR3 region is CASMDRQGEQYF. In nucleotides, the CDR3 is TGTGCCAGTATGGACAGGCAGGGGGAGCAGTACTTC.

This clone was observed once. The chain is built from TRBV2 and TRBJ1-1; no reliable D call. Germline V lookup: CDR1 SNHLY, CDR2 FYNNEI. The CDR3 has 15 amino acids. V shed 7 bases and J shed 1 base, with 16 bases lying between them. CDR3 in DNA: TGTGCCAGCAACGGGTACAGCGCGGAGAACACTGAAGCTTTCTTT. It encodes CASNGYSAENTEAFF.

The chain couples TRBV30 to TRBJ1-6, with D unclear. CDR1 is GTSNPN, CDR2 SVGIG, per germline (reference sequence). The CDR3 is 15 residues long. Trimming left V 0 bases short and J 4 bases short, with 10 bases between. The CDR3 sequence is CAWSVPEGYNSPLHF. The CDR3 nucleotides are TGTGCCTGGAGTGTACCTGAGGGATATAATTCACCCCTCCACTTT.

This rearrangement joins TRBV9 to TRBJ1-2; 7 bases map to TRBD1. The CDR3 is 15 residues long. V lost 4 bases to trimming and J lost 0 bases; unmatched junction nucleotides: 6. Germline V CDR1 and CDR2: SGDLS, YYNGEE. The chain's CDR3 is CASSPRTGANYGYTF. The CDR3 DNA follows: TGTGCCAGCAGCCCCAGGACAGGAGCTAACTATGGCTACACCTTC.

This chain uses TRBV7-8 with TRBJ2-5, with 8 bases that match TRBD2. V dropped 5 bases and J dropped 4; count of bases not matched to a gene: 6. CDR3 length: 14 amino acids. Germline V CDR1 and CDR2: SGHVS, FQNEAQ. The CDR3 DNA is TGTGCCAGCAGCAGAGGACTAGCTCCAGAGACCCAGTACTTC. Residues: CASSRGLAPETQYF. Together with reference TRBV7-8 and TRBJ2-5, the CDR3 gives the full variable domain: GAGVSQSPRYKVAKRGQDVALRCDPISGHVSLFWYQQALGQGPEFLTYFQNEAQLDKSGLPSDRFFAERPEGSVSTLKIQRTQQEDSAVYLCASSRGLAPETQYFGPGTRLLVL.

The rearrangement joins TRBV14 to TRBJ2-1, with 8 bases lining up with TRBD2. This CDR3 region has 16 residues. CDR1 is SGHDN and CDR2 is FVKESK in the germline V gene. J was trimmed by 4 bases and V by 3 bases; bases with no gene match: 8. CDR3 DNA sequence: TGTGCCAGCAGCCAGAGAGAGCGGGGGATATACAATGAGCAGTTCTTC. Translating it yields CASSQRERGIYNEQFF.

V usage is TRBV28 and J usage is TRBJ1-2; TRBD1 aligns across 10 bases. This CDR3 comprises 13 residues. Trimming cost V 5 bases and J 8 bases; bases outside gene matches: 5. Per germline, CDR1 MDHEN and CDR2 SYDVKM. The CDR3 DNA follows: TGTGCCAGCAGTGACAGGGGGCGCCGGGGCTACACCTTC. Amino acid sequence: CASSDRGRRGYTF.

This chain's CDR3 is CASSVIGEKLFF. Written as DNA, the CDR3 is TGTGCCAGCAGTGTGATTGGGGAAAAACTGTTTTTT. The genes are TRBV6-1 and TRBJ1-4; D unclear. Germline CDR1 is MNHNS and CDR2 is SASEGT. V was cut by 4 bases and J by 8 bases, with 8 bases left in between. This CDR3 contains 12 residues.

In DNA form, the CDR3 reads TGTGCCAGCAGTGACCATAGCAATCAGCCCCAGCATTTT. Translating gives CASSDHSNQPQHF. The chain combines TRBV6-1 with TRBJ1-5; D gene ambiguous. This CDR3 is built from 13 residues. V shed 3 bases and J shed 0 bases, with 3 bases lying between them. Per the germline V gene, CDR1 is MNHNS and CDR2 is SASEGT.

This clone was seen only a few times. The V and J genes are TRBV18 and TRBJ2-5, with D unclear. V was shortened by 1 base and J by 5 bases, with 8 bases between the two germline ends. The CDR3 contains 13 residues. Germline V CDR1 and CDR2: KGHSH, LQKENI. Here the CDR3 reads CASSPQPLETQYF. For the CDR3, the DNA is TGTGCCAGCTCACCACAGCCCCTGGAGACCCAGTACTTC.

This clone has only one observation. The V gene is TRBV6-1, the J gene TRBJ1-1; 11 bases map to TRBD1. This CDR3 is 15 amino acids long. Germline lookup yields CDR1 MNHNS and CDR2 SASEGT. J gave up 4 bases and V 4 bases, and 5 bases lay outside the gene matches. The CDR3 spells CASSGDRGESTEAFF. DNA for the CDR3: TGTGCCAGCAGTGGGGACAGGGGGGAGAGCACTGAAGCTTTCTTT.

The chain joins TRBV5-6 to TRBJ2-3; a weak D match, TRBD1 (5 bases). CDR1 and CDR2 (germline): SGHDT, YYEEEE. CDR3 length: 14 residues. Trimming took off 4 bases at V and 5 bases at J, with 14 bases between the two ends. The CDR3 DNA sequence: TGTGCCAGCAGCCTCCTGACACAGGTAGATACGCAGTATTTT. As protein: CASSLLTQVDTQYF.

The genes are TRBV2 and TRBJ2-7; TRBD1 matches at 10 bases. The CDR3 extends over 14 amino acids. V shed 7 bases and J 3 bases; nucleotides not matched to a gene: 6. Germline V gene sequence: CDR1 SNHLY, CDR2 FYNNEI. The CDR3 protein is CASTGDRGFYEQYF. CDR3 DNA sequence: TGTGCCAGCACTGGGGACAGGGGATTCTACGAGCAGTACTTC. The full variable domain, its missing parts supplied by reference TRBV2 and TRBJ2-7, is EPEVTQTPSHQVTQMGQEVILRCVPISNHLYFYWYRQILGQKVEFLVSFYNNEISEKSEIFDDQFSVERPDGSNFTLKIRSTKLEDSAMYFCASTGDRGFYEQYFGPGTRLTVT.

This chain links TRBV27 with TRBJ2-6, with D perhaps matching TRBD2 (6 bases). V was cut by 5 bases and J by 1 base, with 18 bases left in between. Germline CDR1 and CDR2: MNHEY and SMNVEV (reference sequence). This CDR3 comprises 18 residues. The CDR3 coding sequence is TGTGCCAGCAGTCCTATGAGGGCAGGGAGGTCTGGGGCCAACGTCCTGACTTTC. Encoded protein: CASSPMRAGRSGANVLTF.

With respect to this clone: Other DNA sequences in this specimen translate into the identical CDR3. The rearrangement links TRBV5-1 to TRBJ2-5; D might be TRBD1 or TRBD2, each matching 5 bases. V shed 0 bases and J shed 5 bases, with 8 bases lying between them. Germline V gives CDR1 SGHRS, CDR2 YFSETQ. CDR3 length: 13 residues. CDR3: CASSLAGSETQYF. CDR3 nucleotide sequence: TGCGCCAGCAGCTTGGCAGGGAGCGAGACCCAGTACTTC.

This chain connects TRBV4-3 to TRBJ2-1, with 7 bases fitting TRBD2. V lost 0 bases to trimming and J lost 10 bases; unmatched junction nucleotides: 6. In germline, CDR1 is LGHNA, CDR2 YSLEER. The CDR3 runs 14 residues. CDR3 region: CASSQEGIGGEQFF. CDR3 nucleotide sequence: TGCGCCAGCAGCCAAGAAGGGATCGGGGGGGAGCAGTTCTTC.